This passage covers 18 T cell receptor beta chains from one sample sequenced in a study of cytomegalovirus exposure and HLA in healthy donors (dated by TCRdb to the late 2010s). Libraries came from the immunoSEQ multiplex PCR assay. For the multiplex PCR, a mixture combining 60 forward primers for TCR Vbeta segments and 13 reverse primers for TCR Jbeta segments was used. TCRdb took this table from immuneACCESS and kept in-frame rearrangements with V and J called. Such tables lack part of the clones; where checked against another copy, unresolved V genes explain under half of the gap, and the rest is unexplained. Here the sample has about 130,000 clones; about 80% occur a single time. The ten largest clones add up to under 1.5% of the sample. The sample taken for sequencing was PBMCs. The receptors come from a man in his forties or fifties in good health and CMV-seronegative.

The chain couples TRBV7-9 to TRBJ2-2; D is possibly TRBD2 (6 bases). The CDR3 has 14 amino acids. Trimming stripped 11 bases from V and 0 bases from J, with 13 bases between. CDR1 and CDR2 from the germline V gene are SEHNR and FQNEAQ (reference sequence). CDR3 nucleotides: TGTGCCGGGGGGACGGCCTCGAACACCGGGGAGCTGTTTTTT. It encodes CAGGTASNTGELFF.

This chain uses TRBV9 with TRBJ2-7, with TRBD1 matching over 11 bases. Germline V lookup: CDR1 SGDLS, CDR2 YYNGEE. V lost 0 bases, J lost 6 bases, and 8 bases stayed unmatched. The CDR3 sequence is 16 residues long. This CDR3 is CASSVGSGTGGSEQYF. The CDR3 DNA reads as TGTGCCAGCAGCGTAGGATCAGGGACAGGGGGGTCCGAGCAGTACTTC.

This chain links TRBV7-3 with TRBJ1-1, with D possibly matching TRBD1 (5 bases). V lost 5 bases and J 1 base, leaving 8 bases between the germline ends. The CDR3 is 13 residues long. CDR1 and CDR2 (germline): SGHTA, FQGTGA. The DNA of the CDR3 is TGTGCCAGCAGCCGACAGCCGAACACTGAAGCTTTCTTT. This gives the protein CASSRQPNTEAFF.

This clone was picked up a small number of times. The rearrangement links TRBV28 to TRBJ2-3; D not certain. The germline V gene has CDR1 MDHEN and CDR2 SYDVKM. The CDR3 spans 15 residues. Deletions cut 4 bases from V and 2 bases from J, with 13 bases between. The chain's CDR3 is CASSSFGTSTDTQYF. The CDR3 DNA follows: TGTGCCAGCAGTTCCTTTGGCACCTCCACAGATACGCAGTATTTT.

CDR3 in amino acids: CASSFGGGTDTQYF. DNA of the CDR3: TGCGCCAGCAGCTTTGGAGGGGGCACAGATACGCAGTATTTT. This chain connects TRBV5-1 to TRBJ2-3; possibly TRBD2 for D (6 bases). The germline V and J ends were trimmed by 2 bases and 1 base, with 8 bases remaining between them. The CDR3 covers 14 residues. Per germline, CDR1 SGHRS and CDR2 YFSETQ. Together with reference TRBV5-1 and TRBJ2-3, the CDR3 gives the full variable domain: KAGVTQTPRYLIKTRGQQVTLSCSPISGHRSVSWYQQTPGQGLQFLFEYFSETQRNKGNFPGRFSGRQFSNSRSEMNVSTLELGDSALYLCASSFGGGTDTQYFGPGTRLTVL.

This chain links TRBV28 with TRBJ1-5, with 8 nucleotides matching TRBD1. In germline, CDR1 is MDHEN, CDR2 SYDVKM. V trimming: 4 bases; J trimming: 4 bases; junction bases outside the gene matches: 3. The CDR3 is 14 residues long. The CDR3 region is CASSSGTGNQPQHF. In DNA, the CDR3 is TGTGCCAGCAGTTCCGGGACAGGTAATCAGCCCCAGCATTTT.

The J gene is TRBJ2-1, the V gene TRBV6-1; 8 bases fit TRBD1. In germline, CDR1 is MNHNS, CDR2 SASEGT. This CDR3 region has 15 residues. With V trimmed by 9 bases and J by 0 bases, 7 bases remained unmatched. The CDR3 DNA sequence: TGTGCCAGTGGACAGGGCGACCTCTCCTACAATGAGCAGTTCTTC. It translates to CASGQGDLSYNEQFF.

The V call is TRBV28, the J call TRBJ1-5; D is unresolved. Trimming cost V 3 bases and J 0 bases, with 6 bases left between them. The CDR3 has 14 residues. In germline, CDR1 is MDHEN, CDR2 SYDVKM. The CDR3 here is CASSLRISNQPQHF. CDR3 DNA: TGTGCCAGCAGTTTGCGGATTAGCAATCAGCCCCAGCATTTT.

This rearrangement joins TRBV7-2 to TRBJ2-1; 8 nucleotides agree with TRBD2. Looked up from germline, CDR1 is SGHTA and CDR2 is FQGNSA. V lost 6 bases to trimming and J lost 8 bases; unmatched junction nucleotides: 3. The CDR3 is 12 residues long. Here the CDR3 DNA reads TGTGCCAGCAGTTCCGGGGGGGATGAGCAGTTCTTC. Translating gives CASSSGGDEQFF. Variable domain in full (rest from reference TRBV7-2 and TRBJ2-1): GAGVSQSPSNKVTEKGKDVELRCDPISGHTALYWYRQSLGQGLEFLIYFQGNSAPDKSGLPSDRFSAERTGGSVSTLTIQRTQQEDSAVYLCASSSGGDEQFFGPGTRLTVL.

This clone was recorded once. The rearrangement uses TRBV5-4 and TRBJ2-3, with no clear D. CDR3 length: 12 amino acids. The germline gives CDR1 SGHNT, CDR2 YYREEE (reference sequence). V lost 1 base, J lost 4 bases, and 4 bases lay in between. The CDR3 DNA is TGTGCCAGCAGCTTGTATCCAGATACGCAGTATTTT. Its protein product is CASSLYPDTQYF.

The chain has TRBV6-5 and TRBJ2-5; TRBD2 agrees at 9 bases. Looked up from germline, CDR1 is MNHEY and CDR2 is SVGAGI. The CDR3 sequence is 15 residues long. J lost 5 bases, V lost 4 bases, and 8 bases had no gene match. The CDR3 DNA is TGTGCCAGCAGTTTTCGACTAGCGGTACGGGAGACCCAGTACTTC. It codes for CASSFRLAVRETQYF.

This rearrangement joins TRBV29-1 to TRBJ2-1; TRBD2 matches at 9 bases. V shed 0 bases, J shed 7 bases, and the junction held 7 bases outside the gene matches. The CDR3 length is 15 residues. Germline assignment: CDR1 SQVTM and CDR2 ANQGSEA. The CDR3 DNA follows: TGCAGCGTTGAAGATCGGGCGGGGGGGTCGAATGAGCAGTTCTTC. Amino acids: CSVEDRAGGSNEQFF.

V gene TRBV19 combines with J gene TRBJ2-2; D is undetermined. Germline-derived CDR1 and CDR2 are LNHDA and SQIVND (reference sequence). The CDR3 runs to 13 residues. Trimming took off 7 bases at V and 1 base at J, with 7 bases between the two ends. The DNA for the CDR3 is TGTGCCAGTACCTTTTGGAACACCGGGGAGCTGTTTTTT. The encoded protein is CASTFWNTGELFF.

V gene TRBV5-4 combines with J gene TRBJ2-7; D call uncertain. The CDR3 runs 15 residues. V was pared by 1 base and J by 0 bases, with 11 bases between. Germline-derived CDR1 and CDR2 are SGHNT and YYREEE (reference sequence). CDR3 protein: CASSLSAELSYEQYF. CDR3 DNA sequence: TGTGCCAGCAGCTTGAGCGCGGAGCTCTCCTACGAGCAGTACTTC. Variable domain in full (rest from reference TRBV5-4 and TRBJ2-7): ETGVTQSPTHLIKTRGQQVTLRCSSQSGHNTVSWYQQALGQGPQFIFQYYREEENGRGNFPPRFSGLQFPNYSSELNVNALELDDSALYLCASSLSAELSYEQYFGPGTRLTVT.

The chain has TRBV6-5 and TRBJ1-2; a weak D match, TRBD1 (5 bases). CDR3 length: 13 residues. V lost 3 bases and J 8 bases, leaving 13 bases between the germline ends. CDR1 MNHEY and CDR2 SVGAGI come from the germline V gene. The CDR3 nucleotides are TGTGCCAGCAGTTATGGAGGGGCGGTAGGCTACACCTTC. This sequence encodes CASSYGGAVGYTF.

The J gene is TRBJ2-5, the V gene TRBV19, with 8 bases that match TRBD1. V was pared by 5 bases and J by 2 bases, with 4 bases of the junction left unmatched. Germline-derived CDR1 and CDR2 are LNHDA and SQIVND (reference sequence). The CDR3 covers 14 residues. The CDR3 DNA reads TGTGCCAGTAGTGAACAGGGGGTTCAAGAGACCCAGTACTTC. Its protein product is CASSEQGVQETQYF. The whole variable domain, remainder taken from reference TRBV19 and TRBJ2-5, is DGGITQSPKYLFRKEGQNVTLSCEQNLNHDAMYWYRQDPGQGLRLIYYSQIVNDFQKGDIAEGYSVSREKKESFPLTVTSAQKNPTAFYLCASSEQGVQETQYFGPGTRLLVL.

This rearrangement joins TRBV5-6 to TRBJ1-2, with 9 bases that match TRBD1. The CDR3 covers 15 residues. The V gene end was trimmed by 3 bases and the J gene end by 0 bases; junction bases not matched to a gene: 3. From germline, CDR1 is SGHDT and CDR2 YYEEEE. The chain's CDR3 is CASSSRTGANYGYTF. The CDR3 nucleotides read TGTGCCAGCAGCTCAAGGACAGGGGCTAACTATGGCTACACCTTC.

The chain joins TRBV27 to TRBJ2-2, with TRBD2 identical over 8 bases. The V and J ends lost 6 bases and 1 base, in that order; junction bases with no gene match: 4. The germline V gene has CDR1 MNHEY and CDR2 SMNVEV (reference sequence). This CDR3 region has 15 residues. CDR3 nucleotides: TGTGCCAGCAGCCTAGCGGGCCGGAACACCGGGGAGCTGTTTTTT. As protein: CASSLAGRNTGELFF.